This T cell receptor beta chain was identified during a study of T cells in Graves' hyperthyroidism and ophthalmopathy. This clonotype was observed many times. RNA transcripts gave rise to amplified TCR beta CDR3 regions. The TCR CDR3 was amplified in a first-round RT-PCR using the HTBI primer set. MiXCR was run by TCRdb on the multiplex PCR reads, yielding one entry per CDR3 protein. The sample yields 360,000 or so distinct CDR3 sequences, about 18% seen once. The CDR3 sequence is 14 residues long. Trimming removed 7 bases from V and 1 base from J, with 10 bases in between. The chain uses TRBV12-3 or TRBV12-4 and TRBJ2-2; either TRBD1 or TRBD2 may fit D (5 bases each). This sequence was found in a young woman with Graves' hyperthyroidism. The sequenced sample consisted of blood. The CDR3 spells CASTRDGNTGELFF. For the CDR3, the DNA is TGTGCCAGCACCAGGGACGGGAACACCGGGGAGCTGTTTTTT.